The present entry profiles one TCR beta chain with its context. The sample originates from a study of T cells in Graves' hyperthyroidism and ophthalmopathy. The CDR3 extends over 14 amino acids. V was clipped by 4 bases and J by 4 bases, with 13 bases between them. The germline gives CDR1 MNHNS, CDR2 SASEGT. TCR beta CDR3 regions were amplified from RNA. Researchers ran a first-round RT-PCR on the TCR CDR3 using the HTBI primer set. TCRdb processed the multiplex PCR reads anew with MiXCR; each CDR3 protein has one entry. The profile shows approximately 510,000 distinct CDR3 sequences, more than 20% of them singletons. Thyroid ultrasound and orbital computed tomography, with clinical symptoms and serum thyroxine and TRAb, informed diagnoses.

This chain joins TRBV6-1 and TRBJ1-1, with D possibly matching TRBD1 (5 bases). Sample: blood. The TCR originated in a man between 18 and 35 years old with Graves' hyperthyroidism. CDR3 sequence reads: CASSGRDGSTEAFF. As DNA, the CDR3 is TGTGCCAGCAGTGGCAGGGATGGGAGCACTGAAGCTTTCTTT.